The 26 T cell receptor beta chains given below trace back to one sample, sequenced in a study of graft-versus-host responses after intestinal transplantation. The method was immunoSEQ multiplex PCR; TCRdb's version includes in-frame clones alone and lacks a portion of them. The table includes 20,000 to 25,000 clones, about a third detected once. The researchers put roughly 200,000 CFSE-labeled responder cells into plates with roughly 200,000 irradiated, violet-dye-labeled stimulator cells. Source: alloreactive CD8+ T cells from a mixed lymphocyte reaction culture, taken before intestinal transplant. Subset here: CFSE-low proliferating T cells sorted from approximately six-day pre-transplant mixed lymphocyte reaction (GvH or HvG direction). All receptors derive from a human patient who received an intestinal transplant.

The rearrangement uses TRBV27 and TRBJ2-1, with D unresolved. CDR1 and CDR2 from the germline V gene are MNHEY and SMNVEV (reference sequence). V was trimmed by 0 bases and J by 0 bases, leaving 6 bases between them. CDR3 length: 15 amino acids. CDR3 sequence reads: CASSLSPSSYNEQFF. CDR3 DNA sequence: TGTGCCAGCAGTTTATCTCCGAGCTCCTACAATGAGCAGTTCTTC.

The chain joins TRBV10-2 to TRBJ1-1, with D possibly being TRBD1 (5 bases). Per the germline V gene, CDR1 is WSHSY and CDR2 is SAAADI. The CDR3 is 15 amino acids. Between the trimmed V and J ends, which lost 7 bases and 1 base, there was a span of 16 bases. CDR3 residues: CASTGILNSNTEAFF. The DNA of the CDR3 is TGCGCCAGCACAGGGATCCTCAATTCGAACACTGAAGCTTTCTTT.

By frequency in the sample, this clone is medium-sized. CDR3 in DNA: TGTGCCAGCAGTTCAGGGGTAAACACTGAAGCTTTCTTT. It is translated as CASSSGVNTEAFF. The chain uses TRBV9 and TRBJ1-1, with D tentatively TRBD1 (6 bases). The V end lost 5 bases, the J end lost 2 bases, and 10 bases lay between the germline ends. The CDR3 has 13 amino acids. Germline V lookup: CDR1 SGDLS, CDR2 YYNGEE.

Turning to this clone: A junction boundary mismatches the germline segment, possibly from a read error. Other DNA sequences from this sample encode an identical CDR3 as well. The rearrangement uses TRBV10-2 and TRBJ2-1; D remains unclear. Per the germline V gene, CDR1 is WSHSY and CDR2 is SAAADI. This CDR3 has 13 amino acids. CDR3 sequence (DNA): TGCGCTAGCAGTGAGTCTTATCTCAATGAGCAGTTCTTC. It encodes CASSESYLNEQFF.

The chain is built from TRBV7-6 and TRBJ1-3; 8 bases are shared with TRBD1. Germline CDR1 reads SGHVS; CDR2 reads FNYEAQ. This CDR3 has 16 amino acids. Unmatched junction bases numbered 5, after V lost 4 bases and J lost 0 bases. The CDR3 region is CASSSRGPSSGNTIYF. CDR3 in DNA: TGTGCCAGCAGCTCCAGGGGGCCCAGCTCTGGAAACACCATATATTTT. Full variable domain (rest looked up from reference TRBV7-6 and TRBJ1-3): GAGVSQSPRYKVTKRGQDVALRCDPISGHVSLYWYRQALGQGPEFLTYFNYEAQQDKSGLPNDRFSAERPEGSISTLTIQRTEQRDSAMYRCASSSRGPSSGNTIYFGEGSWLTVV.

The chain recombines TRBV15 with TRBJ2-1, with unresolved D. V lost 0 bases and J lost 4, with 16 bases in between. Germline loops: CDR1 LNHNV, CDR2 YYDKDF (reference sequence). CDR3 length equals 17 residues. The CDR3 loop reads CATSRDLGASRYNEQFF. In nucleotides, the CDR3 is TGTGCCACCAGCAGAGATCTGGGCGCATCTAGGTACAATGAGCAGTTCTTC.

V and J are TRBV11-2 and TRBJ2-1; 9 positions match TRBD2. This CDR3 region has 15 residues. CDR1 is SGHAT and CDR2 is FQNNGV in the germline V gene. V gave up 7 bases and J gave up 5 bases; unmatched junction bases: 9. The CDR3 DNA follows: TGTGCCAGCAACCATCTAGCGGGACCGGACAATGAGCAGTTCTTC. Protein sequence: CASNHLAGPDNEQFF.

The CDR3 is CASTVISNQPQHF. CDR3 DNA sequence: TGTGCCAGCACCGTCATTAGCAATCAGCCCCAGCATTTT. The chain recombines TRBV16 with TRBJ1-5; D is ambiguous. Trimming shortened V by 7 bases and J by 0 bases, and 7 bases separated the two germline ends. Germline CDR1 is KGHSY and CDR2 is FQNENV. The CDR3 runs 13 residues.

Concerning this clone itself: The identical CDR3 is also encoded by other nucleotide sequences in the sample. The chain combines TRBV5-4 with TRBJ1-1; D is unresolved. V was shortened by 2 bases and J by 5 bases, with 7 bases between the two germline ends. CDR1 SGHNT and CDR2 YYREEE come from the germline V gene (reference sequence). This CDR3 contains 12 residues. The CDR3 region is CASSFGGTEAFF. For the CDR3, the DNA is TGTGCCAGCAGCTTTGGAGGGACTGAAGCTTTCTTT.

V is TRBV11-3 and J is TRBJ2-7; no clear D. The V end lost 0 bases, the J end lost 2 bases, and 5 bases lay between the germline ends. Germline loops: CDR1 SGHNT, CDR2 YENEEA. The CDR3 has 13 residues. CDR3 loop: CASSLEAAYEQYF. The CDR3 DNA sequence: TGTGCCAGCAGCTTAGAGGCAGCCTACGAGCAGTACTTC.

This clone was counted only a few times. The chain has TRBV18 and TRBJ2-1; D uncertain. The germline V gene has CDR1 KGHSH and CDR2 LQKENI. Deletions cut 3 bases from V and 10 bases from J, with 10 bases between. The CDR3 sequence is 12 residues long. The chain's CDR3 is CASSPPSGEQFF. CDR3 nucleotides: TGTGCCAGCTCACCCCCCAGTGGGGAGCAGTTCTTC.

This clone was detected a few times. The chain carries TRBV7-3 and TRBJ2-1; the match to TRBD2 covers 9 bases. The CDR3 consists of 15 residues. With V trimmed by 0 bases and J by 7 bases, 4 bases remained unmatched. The germline V gene has CDR1 SGHTA and CDR2 FQGTGA. The CDR3 region is CASSLTSGSLNEQFF. Written as DNA, the CDR3 is TGTGCCAGCAGCTTAACTAGCGGGAGTTTAAATGAGCAGTTCTTC. The entire variable domain, with the rest obtained from reference TRBV7-3 and TRBJ2-1, is as follows: GAGVSQTPSNKVTEKGKYVELRCDPISGHTALYWYRQSLGQGPEFLIYFQGTGAADDSGLPNDRFFAVRPEGSVSTLKIQRTERGDSAVYLCASSLTSGSLNEQFFGPGTRLTVL.

The sample holds a few counts of this clone. The genes are TRBV6-6 and TRBJ2-7, with no clear D. Per germline, CDR1 MNHNY and CDR2 SVGAGI (reference sequence). V lost 6 bases and J 4 bases, leaving 7 bases between the germline ends. This CDR3 comprises 11 residues. CDR3 nucleotides: TGTGCCAGCAGATCCTCTTACGAGCAGTACTTC. Encoded protein: CASRSSYEQYF.

This clone is termed medium-sized. The chain recombines TRBV6-5 with TRBJ2-7; weak D call: TRBD2 (6 bases). Germline-derived CDR1 and CDR2 are MNHEY and SVGAGI. Trimming stripped 2 bases from V and 7 bases from J, with 9 bases between. The CDR3 is 12 residues long. The CDR3 region has the DNA TGTGCCAGCAGTTACGTGGGGGGTGAGCAGTACTTC. It encodes CASSYVGGEQYF.

This clone was recorded a few times. This chain connects TRBV11-3 to TRBJ2-1; 7 nucleotides align to TRBD2. V was pared by 8 bases and J by 7 bases, with 14 bases of the junction left unmatched. Germline loops: CDR1 SGHNT, CDR2 YENEEA. This CDR3 has 15 residues. CDR3 nucleotide sequence: TGTGCCAGCGAACCGGGGGGTTCGATAGTTAATGAGCAGTTCTTC. Protein sequence: CASEPGGSIVNEQFF.

This clone was detected only a few times. The chain employs TRBV5-6 and TRBJ1-1, with a tentative D call TRBD1 (5 bases). Trimming removed 3 bases from V and 4 bases from J, with 10 bases in between. This CDR3 comprises 13 residues. The germline CDR1 and CDR2 sequences are SGHDT and YYEEEE. The CDR3 reads CASSSGGGTEAFF. CDR3 DNA: TGTGCCAGCAGCTCGGGGGGAGGCACTGAAGCTTTCTTT.

This clone was picked up a small number of times. The gene calls are TRBV6-6 and TRBJ2-7; 9 nucleotides align to TRBD2. The V and J ends lost 2 bases and 3 bases, in that order; junction bases with no gene match: 5. CDR1 is MNHNY and CDR2 is SVGAGI in the germline V gene (reference sequence). The CDR3 extends over 15 amino acids. Written as DNA, the CDR3 is TGTGCCAGCAGTTACCGTAGCGGGGGTGTCTACGAGCAGTACTTC. Protein sequence: CASSYRSGGVYEQYF.

The J gene is TRBJ2-1, the V gene TRBV4-2; D is undetermined. This CDR3 has 15 amino acids. CDR1 is LGHNA, CDR2 YNFKEQ, per germline. V lost 4 bases, J lost 2 bases, and 12 bases lay in between. The CDR3 here is CASSPRWDPYNEQFF. The CDR3 nucleotides read TGTGCCAGCAGCCCCCGTTGGGATCCCTACAATGAGCAGTTCTTC.

The chain combines TRBV16 with TRBJ2-1; 8 nucleotides line up with TRBD2. J gave up 0 bases and V 0 bases, and 4 bases lay outside the gene matches. Looked up from germline, CDR1 is KGHSY and CDR2 is FQNENV. The CDR3 has 17 residues. CDR3 nucleotides: TGTGCCAGCAGCCAATCTTCCGGGAGGGCCTCCTACAATGAGCAGTTCTTC. It encodes CASSQSSGRASYNEQFF.

This clone was seen a few times. The chain couples TRBV13 to TRBJ1-1; TRBD1 might be the D (5 bases). The germline CDR1 and CDR2 sequences are PRHDT and FYEKMQ (reference sequence). This CDR3 spans 12 amino acids. V dropped 6 bases and J dropped 4 bases, with 9 bases sitting between them. In DNA, the CDR3 is TGTGCCAGCAGTCTGCAGGGCACTGAAGCTTTCTTT. Translating gives CASSLQGTEAFF.

This clone was observed a handful of times. Here the CDR3 reads CASSHHGRGVADTQYF. The CDR3 DNA reads TGTGCCAGCAGCCACCACGGGCGGGGGGTCGCAGATACGCAGTATTTT. This rearrangement joins TRBV4-2 to TRBJ2-3; 8 bases are a match to TRBD2. After removal of 3 bases from V and 4 bases from J, the junction contained 9 bases not matched to a gene. The CDR3 is 16 residues long. The germline V gene encodes CDR1 LGHNA and CDR2 YNFKEQ.

Only a few counts were recorded for this clone. The chain is built from TRBV30 and TRBJ2-1, with 7 nucleotides matching TRBD2. The CDR3 spans 15 residues. Trimming removed 4 bases from V and 4 bases from J; junction bases left unmatched: 10. Germline lookup yields CDR1 GTSNPN and CDR2 SVGIG (reference sequence). The CDR3 here is CAWTHGTGGYNEQFF. DNA of the CDR3: TGTGCCTGGACCCACGGAACGGGAGGATACAATGAGCAGTTCTTC.

The rearrangement uses TRBV11-2 and TRBJ2-5; 8 nucleotides agree with TRBD1. This CDR3 comprises 14 residues. V lost 4 bases and J lost 4; bases outside the gene matches: 5. Germline V lookup: CDR1 SGHAT, CDR2 FQNNGV. CDR3 loop: CASSSRGPRETQYF. The CDR3 nucleotides read TGTGCCAGCAGCTCCAGGGGGCCCCGAGAGACCCAGTACTTC. The whole variable domain, filled in from reference TRBV11-2 and TRBJ2-5, reads EAGVAQSPRYKIIEKRQSVAFWCNPISGHATLYWYQQILGQGPKLLIQFQNNGVVDDSQLPKDRFSAERLKGVDSTLKIQPAKLEDSAVYLCASSSRGPRETQYFGPGTRLLVL.

The chain carries TRBV29-1 and TRBJ1-2; 8 bases fit TRBD1. The CDR3 is made up of 15 amino acids. Germline V gene data show CDR1 as SQVTM and CDR2 as ANQGSEA. Losses at the gene ends were 1 base for V and 7 bases for J; bases not matched to a gene: 11. The CDR3 DNA reads as TGCAGCGTTGAAGTCCGGGACATAACAGGGGGTGGCTACACCTTC. Translated: CSVEVRDITGGGYTF. Full variable domain (missing parts from reference TRBV29-1 and TRBJ1-2): SAVISQKPSRDICQRGTSLTIQCQVDSQVTMMFWYRQQPGQSLTLIATANQGSEATYESGFVIDKFPISRPNLTFSTLTVSNMSPEDSSIYLCSVEVRDITGGGYTFGSGTRLTVV.

This CDR3 is CASSLELADYNEQFF. The DNA of the CDR3 is TGTGCCAGCAGCTTGGAGCTAGCGGACTACAATGAGCAGTTCTTC. The gene calls are TRBV5-6 and TRBJ2-1; 7 bases match TRBD2. Germline CDR1 and CDR2: SGHDT and YYEEEE. The CDR3 extends over 15 amino acids. V dropped 0 bases and J dropped 3; count of bases not matched to a gene: 3.

CDR3 in DNA: TGTGCCAGCAGTTTATGGCCTCCGAGAAGGATCGGGGCTGCTTACAATGAGCAGTTCTTC. It translates to CASSLWPPRRIGAAYNEQFF. This sequence joins TRBV28 and TRBJ2-1; D may match TRBD1 or TRBD2 (5 bases each). This CDR3 contains 20 residues. The V end lost 0 bases, the J end lost 4 bases, and 25 bases lay between the germline ends. Per the germline V gene, CDR1 is MDHEN and CDR2 is SYDVKM.